The T cell receptor (beta chain) described here comes from a study of cytomegalovirus exposure and HLA in healthy donors. Findings and limits, study-wide: Investigators reported over 150 TCR beta chains as tied to cytomegalovirus. Sequencing depth roughly uniform across donors was assumed in presence/absence analyses.

The CDR3 is 14 residues long. Trimming removed 2 bases from V and 4 bases from J, with 9 bases in between. Germline CDR1 MNHNS, CDR2 SASEGT. It was with 60 Vbeta and 13 Jbeta primers that the PCR ran. The authors' processing: In a later analysis, approximately 73 million unique TCR beta chains included roughly 11 million shared by two or more donors. Here immunoSEQ multiplex PCR was the method, and the copy in TCRdb shows in-frame clones only, minus some. The V and J calls and clone size were taken over from that table, and D and trimming were inferred from the DNA. This sample carries about 140,000 clones, roughly 80% of them seen once, and the ten largest clones take 1.5%. This clone was counted a single time. Its specificity is unknown.

Sequencing used PBMCs. The chain has TRBV6-1 and TRBJ1-3; D remains unclear. The sequence derives from a man aged 40-50 years in good health and CMV-seronegative. The CDR3 spells CASSEIGRGNTIYF. The CDR3 bases are TGTGCCAGCAGTGAAATAGGGAGAGGAAACACCATATATTTT.